This is a list of T cell receptor beta chains from one sample in a study of T cell changes during pregnancy in multiple sclerosis. Using immunoSEQ multiplex PCR, the repertoire was profiled, and TCRdb retains in-frame clones only, with some absent. This table holds around 97,000 clones, approximately 90% found once. The sequenced sample was peripheral blood, obtained after pregnancy. The source of these receptors is a female donor with multiple sclerosis, enrolled in a pregnancy study. The CDR3 runs from the conserved cysteine through the conserved F or W. Each record gives: V gene, J gene, clone size, D gene, CDR3 DNA, CDR3 protein. A D gene is named only where the DNA matches it firmly. The listing skips clone size in some rows; elsewhere it reads once, few, many or a size class.

v_gene: TRBV7-2
j_gene: TRBJ2-5
abundance: NA
d_gene: TRBD2
CDR3nt: TGTGCCAGCAGCTTAGTAACTAGCGGCTACCAAGAGACCCAGTACTTC
CDR3aa: CASSLVTSGYQETQYF

v_gene: TRBV7-3
j_gene: TRBJ2-2
abundance: NA
d_gene: TRBD1
CDR3nt: TGTGCCAGCAGCTCGGGACAGCCCAACACCGGGGAGCTGTTTTTT
CDR3aa: CASSSGQPNTGELFF

v_gene: TRBV7-6
j_gene: TRBJ1-1
abundance: NA
d_gene: NA
CDR3nt: TGTGCCAGCAGCCCCCCGGTGGGGGGGACTGAAGCTTTCTTT
CDR3aa: CASSPPVGGTEAFF

v_gene: TRBV20-1
j_gene: TRBJ2-1
abundance: NA
d_gene: NA
CDR3nt: TGCAGTGCTAGCGGGAGTGAGCAGTTCTTC
CDR3aa: CSASGSEQFF

v_gene: TRBV6-5
j_gene: TRBJ2-1
abundance: once
d_gene: NA
CDR3nt: TGTGCCAGCAGTTACAGGGCAACAGGGAGTCCCAATGAGCAGTTCTTC
CDR3aa: CASSYRATGSPNEQFF

v_gene: TRBV5-1
j_gene: TRBJ2-1
abundance: NA
d_gene: TRBD1
CDR3nt: TGCGCCAGCAGCTTGGGGGGGACAGGGAGTAATGAGCAGTTCTTC
CDR3aa: CASSLGGTGSNEQFF

v_gene: TRBV19
j_gene: TRBJ2-5
abundance: NA
d_gene: TRBD2
CDR3nt: TGTGCCAGTAGTGTGGGACTAGCGGGAGTCGGAGAGACCCAGTACTTC
CDR3aa: CASSVGLAGVGETQYF

v_gene: TRBV2
j_gene: TRBJ2-7
abundance: NA
d_gene: TRBD1
CDR3nt: TGTGCCAGCGCCGGACAGGGAAGAAACGAGCAGTACTTC
CDR3aa: CASAGQGRNEQYF

v_gene: TRBV7-9
j_gene: TRBJ1-1
abundance: NA
d_gene: NA
CDR3nt: TGTGCCAGCAGCCCCCTAGGGGCAGGCGAAGCTTTCTTT
CDR3aa: CASSPLGAGEAFF

v_gene: TRBV19
j_gene: TRBJ2-5
abundance: NA
d_gene: TRBD2
CDR3nt: TGTGCCAGTAGTATAGAACTAGCGGGAGAGACCCAGTACTTC
CDR3aa: CASSIELAGETQYF

v_gene: TRBV10-3
j_gene: TRBJ2-3
abundance: NA
d_gene: NA
CDR3nt: TGTGCCATCAGTGGATCACTAGCCGGCACGCAGTATTTT
CDR3aa: CAISGSLAGTQYF

v_gene: TRBV2
j_gene: TRBJ1-5
abundance: NA
d_gene: NA
CDR3nt: TGTGCCAGCAGTGTTGGGACATTTCAGCCCCAGCATTTT
CDR3aa: CASSVGTFQPQHF

v_gene: TRBV10-2
j_gene: TRBJ2-3
abundance: NA
d_gene: TRBD2
CDR3nt: TGCGCCAGCAGTGGTCGGCGGGGGGTTACAGATACGCAGTATTTT
CDR3aa: CASSGRRGVTDTQYF

v_gene: TRBV9
j_gene: TRBJ1-3
abundance: NA
d_gene: TRBD1
CDR3nt: TGTGCCAGCAGTACACAGGGGGACGGAAACACCATATATTTT
CDR3aa: CASSTQGDGNTIYF

v_gene: TRBV19
j_gene: TRBJ2-2
abundance: NA
d_gene: TRBD2
CDR3nt: TGTGCCAGTAGTATAGTCGGACTAGCGGGGGGAACTTACACCGGGGAGCTGTTTTTT
CDR3aa: CASSIVGLAGGTYTGELFF

v_gene: TRBV6-6
j_gene: TRBJ2-7
abundance: NA
d_gene: TRBD1
CDR3nt: TGTGCCAGCAGTTATTCCGGGACAGGGGGCAACGAGCAGTACTTC
CDR3aa: CASSYSGTGGNEQYF

v_gene: TRBV4-2
j_gene: TRBJ2-7
abundance: once
d_gene: TRBD2
CDR3nt: TGTGCCAGCAGCCATATTAGCGGGGGGGCCAAGCCGTCCTACGAGCAGTACTTC
CDR3aa: CASSHISGGAKPSYEQYF

v_gene: TRBV4-3
j_gene: TRBJ1-2
abundance: once
d_gene: TRBD1
CDR3nt: TGCGCCAGCAGCCAGGATGACAGGGGCGACTATGGCTACACCTTC
CDR3aa: CASSQDDRGDYGYTF

v_gene: TRBV28
j_gene: TRBJ2-3
abundance: once
d_gene: TRBD2
CDR3nt: TGTGCCAGCATGAGACTAGCGGGAGGGCCAGATACGCAGTATTTT
CDR3aa: CASMRLAGGPDTQYF

v_gene: TRBV4-3
j_gene: TRBJ1-2
abundance: NA
d_gene: NA
CDR3nt: TGCGCCAGCAGCCCGAAATGGGGGGGGAGCTATGGCTACACCTTC
CDR3aa: CASSPKWGGSYGYTF

v_gene: TRBV6-5
j_gene: TRBJ2-1
abundance: NA
d_gene: TRBD1
CDR3nt: TGTGCCAGCCTTGACAGGGAGAGACACAATGAGCAGTTCTTC
CDR3aa: CASLDRERHNEQFF

v_gene: TRBV7-6
j_gene: TRBJ2-7
abundance: NA
d_gene: TRBD2
CDR3nt: TGTGCCAGCAGCTCAAAGCTAGCGGGGGAGTCCTACGAGCAGTACTTC
CDR3aa: CASSSKLAGESYEQYF

v_gene: TRBV2
j_gene: TRBJ2-7
abundance: NA
d_gene: TRBD2
CDR3nt: TGTGCCAGCAGTCGGACTAGCGGGTCCTACGAGCAGTACTTC
CDR3aa: CASSRTSGSYEQYF

v_gene: TRBV6-1
j_gene: TRBJ2-5
abundance: NA
d_gene: NA
CDR3nt: TGTGCCAGCAGTGAAGCAAGGGCGGGGGCTCAAGAGACCCAGTACTTC
CDR3aa: CASSEARAGAQETQYF

v_gene: TRBV7-6
j_gene: TRBJ2-1
abundance: NA
d_gene: NA
CDR3nt: TGTGCCAGCAGCTTAGGGTCACCGACGGGAAAATACAATGAGCAGTTCTTC
CDR3aa: CASSLGSPTGKYNEQFF

v_gene: TRBV19
j_gene: TRBJ1-1
abundance: NA
d_gene: TRBD1
CDR3nt: TGTGCCAGTAGTATTTTCCCCGGGACAGGGGCTGAGAGGACTGAAGCTTTCTTT
CDR3aa: CASSIFPGTGAERTEAFF

v_gene: TRBV7-9
j_gene: TRBJ1-3
abundance: NA
d_gene: TRBD1
CDR3nt: TGTGCCAGCAGCTTTCCGGGACAGGGTGGCACTCGGGGAAACACCATATATTTT
CDR3aa: CASSFPGQGGTRGNTIYF

v_gene: TRBV7-8
j_gene: TRBJ2-7
abundance: NA
d_gene: NA
CDR3nt: TGTGCCAGCAGCTTTTCAGGTTCCGAGCAGTACTTC
CDR3aa: CASSFSGSEQYF

v_gene: TRBV2
j_gene: TRBJ2-2
abundance: NA
d_gene: TRBD2
CDR3nt: TGTGCCAGCAGTGTAATAGGTCTAGCGGGCACCGGGGAGCTGTTTTTT
CDR3aa: CASSVIGLAGTGELFF

v_gene: TRBV9
j_gene: TRBJ2-7
abundance: NA
d_gene: TRBD2
CDR3nt: TGTGCCAGCAGCGCGACTAGCAATCCCTACGAGCAGTACTTC
CDR3aa: CASSATSNPYEQYF

v_gene: TRBV9
j_gene: TRBJ1-5
abundance: NA
d_gene: NA
CDR3nt: TGTGCCAGCAGCGTAGAGGGAGGGGATAACCAGCCCCAGCATTTT
CDR3aa: CASSVEGGDNQPQHF

v_gene: TRBV5-8
j_gene: TRBJ2-7
abundance: NA
d_gene: TRBD2
CDR3nt: TGTGCCAGCAGCTCCTTGGGGGGACTAGCGGTGCCCCTAAACGAGCAGTACTTC
CDR3aa: CASSSLGGLAVPLNEQYF

v_gene: TRBV5-1
j_gene: TRBJ1-1
abundance: NA
d_gene: NA
CDR3nt: TGCGCCAGCAGGGACAGTTTGAACACTGAAGCTTTCTTT
CDR3aa: CASRDSLNTEAFF

v_gene: TRBV27
j_gene: TRBJ2-7
abundance: NA
d_gene: NA
CDR3nt: TGTGCCAGCAGCGTATACGGCGGCCCAACCGCCTACGAGCAGTACTTC
CDR3aa: CASSVYGGPTAYEQYF

v_gene: TRBV19
j_gene: TRBJ2-2
abundance: NA
d_gene: TRBD2
CDR3nt: TGTGCCAGTAGACCTAACGGAGCGGGGCGGGCCACCGGGGAGCTGTTTTTT
CDR3aa: CASRPNGAGRATGELFF

v_gene: TRBV7-8
j_gene: TRBJ2-5
abundance: NA
d_gene: NA
CDR3nt: TGTGCCAGCAGCTTAGGAAGGGGGACCGGTCAAGAGACCCAGTACTTC
CDR3aa: CASSLGRGTGQETQYF

v_gene: TRBV5-4
j_gene: TRBJ2-7
abundance: NA
d_gene: TRBD1
CDR3nt: TGTGCCAGCAGCTCAGGGGGCGGCTACGAGCAGTACTTC
CDR3aa: CASSSGGGYEQYF

v_gene: TRBV15
j_gene: TRBJ1-1
abundance: NA
d_gene: NA
CDR3nt: TGTGCCACCAGCAGAGATCGGGGGGCTAACACTGAAGCTTTCTTT
CDR3aa: CATSRDRGANTEAFF

v_gene: TRBV5-1
j_gene: TRBJ2-1
abundance: NA
d_gene: NA
CDR3nt: TGCGCCAGCAGGTTAGGGTTAGCGGTATACAATGAGCAGTTCTTC
CDR3aa: CASRLGLAVYNEQFF

v_gene: TRBV5-1
j_gene: TRBJ2-7
abundance: NA
d_gene: TRBD1
CDR3nt: TGCGCCAGCAGCTTGGCCTGGGACAGGGAGTCCGAGCAGTACTTC
CDR3aa: CASSLAWDRESEQYF

v_gene: TRBV5-4
j_gene: TRBJ2-5
abundance: NA
d_gene: TRBD2
CDR3nt: TGTGCCAGCAGCCCGGGGGGGGGCGGCGAGACCCAGTACTTC
CDR3aa: CASSPGGGGETQYF

v_gene: TRBV10-3
j_gene: TRBJ2-1
abundance: NA
d_gene: NA
CDR3nt: TGTGCCACAAGAGAGGGTTACAATGAGCAGTTCTTC
CDR3aa: CATREGYNEQFF

v_gene: TRBV27
j_gene: TRBJ2-6
abundance: NA
d_gene: TRBD1
CDR3nt: TGTGCCAATTATGACAGGGGTTCTGGGGCCAACGTCCTGACTTTC
CDR3aa: CANYDRGSGANVLTF

v_gene: TRBV9
j_gene: TRBJ1-1
abundance: NA
d_gene: TRBD1
CDR3nt: TGTGCCAGCAGCGGGACAGGGGCGTTTAACACTGAAGCTTTCTTT
CDR3aa: CASSGTGAFNTEAFF

v_gene: TRBV7-2
j_gene: TRBJ1-4
abundance: NA
d_gene: TRBD1
CDR3nt: TGTGCCAGCAGCTTAGCAGGACAGGGAAGACCCAATGAAAAACTGTTTTTT
CDR3aa: CASSLAGQGRPNEKLFF

v_gene: TRBV2
j_gene: TRBJ1-1
abundance: NA
d_gene: NA
CDR3nt: TGTGCCAGCAGAGTCGGGGGGACTGAAGCTTTCTTT
CDR3aa: CASRVGGTEAFF

v_gene: TRBV11-2
j_gene: TRBJ2-7
abundance: NA
d_gene: TRBD2
CDR3nt: TGTGCCAGCAGCGTCTGGCGGGGGGTCTACGAGCAGTACTTC
CDR3aa: CASSVWRGVYEQYF

v_gene: TRBV7-8
j_gene: TRBJ1-3
abundance: few
d_gene: TRBD1
CDR3nt: TGTGCCAGCACCCCAGGGGGACTCTCTGGAAACACCATATATTTT
CDR3aa: CASTPGGLSGNTIYF

v_gene: TRBV6-5
j_gene: TRBJ2-1
abundance: NA
d_gene: NA
CDR3nt: TGTGCCAGCAGAACCACCCATAGCGGCACCGAGCAGTTCTTC
CDR3aa: CASRTTHSGTEQFF

v_gene: TRBV6-4
j_gene: TRBJ1-2
abundance: NA
d_gene: TRBD1
CDR3nt: TGTGCCAGCAGTCCGGGACAGGGAAACTATGGCTACACCTTC
CDR3aa: CASSPGQGNYGYTF

v_gene: TRBV5-1
j_gene: TRBJ2-3
abundance: NA
d_gene: TRBD1
CDR3nt: TGCGCCAGCAGCTTGTCCGGGGACAGGGGGAAAGCAGATACGCAGTATTTT
CDR3aa: CASSLSGDRGKADTQYF

v_gene: TRBV7-3
j_gene: TRBJ2-1
abundance: NA
d_gene: TRBD2
CDR3nt: TGTGCCAGCAGCTCTTCCGGCGGGAGGGCCCATGAGCAGTTCTTC
CDR3aa: CASSSSGGRAHEQFF

v_gene: TRBV6-5
j_gene: TRBJ2-1
abundance: NA
d_gene: TRBD2
CDR3nt: TGTGCCAGCAGTACTAGCGGGGGGGTGAGAAATGAGCAGTTCTTC
CDR3aa: CASSTSGGVRNEQFF

v_gene: TRBV20-1
j_gene: TRBJ2-5
abundance: NA
d_gene: TRBD2
CDR3nt: TGCCGGCGGGGGTACCAAGAGACCCAGTACTTC
CDR3aa: CRRGYQETQYF

v_gene: TRBV5-5
j_gene: TRBJ1-1
abundance: NA
d_gene: NA
CDR3nt: TGTGCCAGCAGCTTCGGACAATTGAACACTGAAGCTTTCTTT
CDR3aa: CASSFGQLNTEAFF

v_gene: TRBV4-3
j_gene: TRBJ2-3
abundance: NA
d_gene: NA
CDR3nt: TGCGCCAGCAGCCAACAACCACCCCGGGGGTACACAGATACGCAGTATTTT
CDR3aa: CASSQQPPRGYTDTQYF